This record covers a single TCR beta chain. Germline assignment: CDR1 MDHEN and CDR2 SYDVKM. V lost 2 bases and J 8 bases, leaving 9 bases between the germline ends. The CDR3 spans 12 residues. This entry comes from a study of blood T cell repertoires in COVID-19. As for the study in general: Acute-phase and convalescent COVID-19 samples originated in the United States, Italy and Spain. From T cells, B-cell-depleted T cells, or PBMCs came the material, which was cDNA or gDNA.

In the authors' workflow: Reference gene primer amplification gave nucleated cell count estimates. Clones were sequenced by immunoSEQ multiplex PCR, and TCRdb holds only the in-frame ones, with some missing. V, J and clone size reflect that table, while D and trimming were determined from the DNA. The table has 30,000 to 40,000 clones, around nine tenths seen once. The chain is built from TRBV28 and TRBJ1-2, with a possible D match to TRBD1 (6 bases). The specimen was peripheral blood. The TCR originated in a human donor with active COVID-19. The donor label of this sample is uncertain. CDR3 bases: TGTGCCAGCAGTTTAGCGGGGGGCGGCTACACCTTC. It translates to CASSLAGGGYTF.